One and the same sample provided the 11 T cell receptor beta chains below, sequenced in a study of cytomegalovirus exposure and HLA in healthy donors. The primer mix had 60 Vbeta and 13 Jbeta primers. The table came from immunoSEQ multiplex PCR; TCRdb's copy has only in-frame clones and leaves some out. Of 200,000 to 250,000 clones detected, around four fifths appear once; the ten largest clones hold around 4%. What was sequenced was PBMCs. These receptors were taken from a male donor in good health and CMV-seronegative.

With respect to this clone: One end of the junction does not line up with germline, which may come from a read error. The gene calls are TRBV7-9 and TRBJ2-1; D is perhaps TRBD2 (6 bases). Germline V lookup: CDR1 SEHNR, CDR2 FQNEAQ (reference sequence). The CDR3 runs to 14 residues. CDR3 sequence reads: CSSTDRGSYNEQFF. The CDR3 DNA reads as TGTTCCAGCACCGATCGGGGGTCCTACAATGAGCAGTTCTTC.

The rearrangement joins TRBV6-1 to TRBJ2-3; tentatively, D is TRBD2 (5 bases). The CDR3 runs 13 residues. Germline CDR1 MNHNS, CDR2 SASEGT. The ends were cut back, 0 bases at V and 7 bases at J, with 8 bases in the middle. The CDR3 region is CASSEAGGYTQYF. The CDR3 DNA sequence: TGTGCCAGCAGTGAAGCAGGCGGGTATACGCAGTATTTT.

The CDR3, as DNA: TGTGCCAGCAGCCCCTCCGGGGACAAACTATACGAGCAGTACTTC. Residues: CASSPSGDKLYEQYF. The chain employs TRBV7-9 and TRBJ2-7, with a tentative D call TRBD1 (6 bases). Per the germline V gene, CDR1 is SEHNR and CDR2 is FQNEAQ (reference sequence). The CDR3 consists of 15 residues. V lost 5 bases and J 4 bases, leaving 18 bases between the germline ends.

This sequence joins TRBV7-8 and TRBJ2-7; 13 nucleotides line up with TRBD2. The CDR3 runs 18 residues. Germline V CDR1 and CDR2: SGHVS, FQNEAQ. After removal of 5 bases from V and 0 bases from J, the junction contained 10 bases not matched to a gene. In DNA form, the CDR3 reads TGTGCCAGCAGCCTCCGCACCGGGACTAGCGGGGTCTCCTACGAGCAGTACTTC. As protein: CASSLRTGTSGVSYEQYF.

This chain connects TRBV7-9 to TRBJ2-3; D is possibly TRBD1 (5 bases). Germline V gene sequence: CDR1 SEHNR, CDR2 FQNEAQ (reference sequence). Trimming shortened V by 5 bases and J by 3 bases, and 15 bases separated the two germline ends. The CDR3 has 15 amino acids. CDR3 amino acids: CASSAWGRRTDTQYF. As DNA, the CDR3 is TGTGCCAGCAGCGCCTGGGGCAGAAGGACAGATACGCAGTATTTT. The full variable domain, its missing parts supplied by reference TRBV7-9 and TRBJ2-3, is DTGVSQNPRHKITKRGQNVTFRCDPISEHNRLYWYRQTLGQGPEFLTYFQNEAQLEKSRLLSDRFSAERPKGSFSTLEIQRTEQGDSAMYLCASSAWGRRTDTQYFGPGTRLTVL.

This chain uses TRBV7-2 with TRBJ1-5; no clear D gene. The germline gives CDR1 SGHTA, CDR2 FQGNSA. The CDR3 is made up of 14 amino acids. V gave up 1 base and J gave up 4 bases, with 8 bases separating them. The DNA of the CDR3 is TGTGCCAGCAGCTTAGATCCGGGGAATCAGCCCCAGCATTTT. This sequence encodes CASSLDPGNQPQHF. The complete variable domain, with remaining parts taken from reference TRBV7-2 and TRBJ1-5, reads GAGVSQSPSNKVTEKGKDVELRCDPISGHTALYWYRQSLGQGLEFLIYFQGNSAPDKSGLPSDRFSAERTGGSVSTLTIQRTQQEDSAVYLCASSLDPGNQPQHFGDGTRLSIL.

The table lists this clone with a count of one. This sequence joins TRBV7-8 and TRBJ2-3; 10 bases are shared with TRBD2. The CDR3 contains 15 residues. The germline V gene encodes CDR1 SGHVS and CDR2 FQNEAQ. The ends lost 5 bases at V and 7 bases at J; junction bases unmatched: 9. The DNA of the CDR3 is TGTGCCAGCAGCCGAGCGGGAGGGCCAGTCAATACGCAGTATTTT. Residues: CASSRAGGPVNTQYF.

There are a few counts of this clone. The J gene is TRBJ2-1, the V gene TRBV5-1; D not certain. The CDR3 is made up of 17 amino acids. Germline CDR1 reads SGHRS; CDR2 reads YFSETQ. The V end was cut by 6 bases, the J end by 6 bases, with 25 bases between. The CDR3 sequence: CASTPLLAVTAGNEQFF. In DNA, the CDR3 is TGCGCCAGCACCCCCCTCCTGGCGGTCACGGCTGGCAATGAGCAGTTCTTC.

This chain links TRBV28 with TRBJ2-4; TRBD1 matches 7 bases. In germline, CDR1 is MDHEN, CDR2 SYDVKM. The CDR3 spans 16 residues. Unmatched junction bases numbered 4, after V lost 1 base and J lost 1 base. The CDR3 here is CASSLLPQGAKNIQYF. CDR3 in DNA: TGTGCCAGCAGTTTATTGCCACAGGGGGCCAAAAACATTCAGTACTTC.

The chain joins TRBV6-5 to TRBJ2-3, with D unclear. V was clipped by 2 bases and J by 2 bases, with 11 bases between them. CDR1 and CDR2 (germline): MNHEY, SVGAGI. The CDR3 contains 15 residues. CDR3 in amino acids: CASSYRVPFTDTQYF. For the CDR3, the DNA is TGTGCCAGCAGTTACCGTGTCCCTTTCACAGATACGCAGTATTTT.

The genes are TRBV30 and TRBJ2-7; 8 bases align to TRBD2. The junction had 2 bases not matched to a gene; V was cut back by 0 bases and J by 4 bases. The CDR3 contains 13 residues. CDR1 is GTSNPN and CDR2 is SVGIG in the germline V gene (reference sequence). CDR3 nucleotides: TGTGCCTGGAGTGTAGCTAGCGGGTACGAGCAGTACTTC. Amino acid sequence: CAWSVASGYEQYF. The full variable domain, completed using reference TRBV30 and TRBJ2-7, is SQTIHQWPATLVQPVGSPLSLECTVEGTSNPNLYWYRQAAGRGLQLLFYSVGIGQISSEVPQNLSASRPQDRQFILSSKKLLLSDSGFYLCAWSVASGYEQYFGPGTRLTVT.